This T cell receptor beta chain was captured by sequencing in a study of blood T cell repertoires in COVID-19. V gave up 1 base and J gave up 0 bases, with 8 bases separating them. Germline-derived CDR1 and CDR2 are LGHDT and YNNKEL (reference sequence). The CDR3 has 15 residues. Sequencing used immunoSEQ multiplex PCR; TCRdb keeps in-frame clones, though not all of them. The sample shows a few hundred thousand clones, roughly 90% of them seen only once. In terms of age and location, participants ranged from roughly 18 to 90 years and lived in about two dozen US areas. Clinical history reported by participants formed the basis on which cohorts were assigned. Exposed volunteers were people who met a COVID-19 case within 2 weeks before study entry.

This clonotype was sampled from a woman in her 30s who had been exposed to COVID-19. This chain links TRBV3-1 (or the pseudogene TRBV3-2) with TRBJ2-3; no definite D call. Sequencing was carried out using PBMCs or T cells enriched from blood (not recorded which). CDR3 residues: CASSQGETSTDTQYF. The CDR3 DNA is TGTGCCAGCAGCCAAGGTGAGACTAGCACAGATACGCAGTATTTT.